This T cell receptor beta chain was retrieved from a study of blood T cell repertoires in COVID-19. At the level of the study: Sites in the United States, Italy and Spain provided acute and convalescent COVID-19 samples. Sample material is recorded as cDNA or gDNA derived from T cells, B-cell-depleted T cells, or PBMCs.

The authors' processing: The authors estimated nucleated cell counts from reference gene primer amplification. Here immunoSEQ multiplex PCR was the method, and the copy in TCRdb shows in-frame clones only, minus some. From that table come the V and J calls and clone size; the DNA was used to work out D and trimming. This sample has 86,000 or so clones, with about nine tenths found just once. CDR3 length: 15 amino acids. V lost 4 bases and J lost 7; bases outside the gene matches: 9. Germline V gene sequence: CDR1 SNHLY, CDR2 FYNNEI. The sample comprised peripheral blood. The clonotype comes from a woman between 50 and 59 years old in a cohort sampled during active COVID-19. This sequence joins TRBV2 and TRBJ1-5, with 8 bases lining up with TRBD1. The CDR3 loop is CASSVEGQVGQPQHF. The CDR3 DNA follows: TGTGCCAGCAGTGTAGAGGGACAGGTTGGGCAGCCCCAGCATTTT.